These T cell receptor beta chains were read from a single sample in a study of human T cells and chemical hapten exposure. TCRdb re-called the RACE reads with MiXCR, one entry per CDR3 protein. The sample shows 370,000 or so distinct CDR3 sequences, roughly 4.8% of them seen only once. Sequencing used whole blood, obtained in connection with sensitization to the hapten diphenylcyclopropenone (DPC). The receptors derive from a woman aged 50 to 60 with alopecia areata. Some clones in this sample may be carry-over from other donors' samples. The CDR3 runs from the conserved cysteine through the conserved F or W. A D gene is named only where the DNA matches it firmly. Only some rows state a clone size, as once, few, many or a class for expanded clones.

D: TRBD2
size: few
V: TRBV7-2
J: TRBJ2-1
DNA: TGTGCCAGCAGCTTCAAGACTAGCGGGAGGTTTCGCTCCTACAATGAGCAGTTCTTC
CDR3: CASSFKTSGRFRSYNEQFF

D: .
size: many
V: TRBV20-1
J: TRBJ2-7
DNA: TGCAGTGCCCGTTCACAAGGCTTATGGGAGCAGTACTTC
CDR3: CSARSQGLWEQYF

D: .
size: few
V: TRBV12-3/TRBV12-4
J: TRBJ1-4
DNA: TGTGCCAGCAGCGCCGTAATTGGGGAAAAACTGTTTTTT
CDR3: CASSAVIGEKLFF

D: TRBD1
size: many
V: TRBV10-3
J: TRBJ1-1
DNA: TGTGCCATCAGACCGGGACAGGGGCCTTCACGCACTGAAGCTTTCTTT
CDR3: CAIRPGQGPSRTEAFF

D: .
size: many
V: TRBV4-1
J: TRBJ1-2
DNA: TGCGCCAGCAGCCGAGAGAGCGCTAACTATGGCTACACCTTC
CDR3: CASSRESANYGYTF

D: .
size: many
V: TRBV20-1
J: TRBJ2-1
DNA: TGCAGTGCTTCAACCCCGGGAGCTAGTCATGAGCAGTTCTTC
CDR3: CSASTPGASHEQFF

D: .
size: many
V: TRBV6-6
J: TRBJ2-4
DNA: TGTGCCAGCAGTCTCAGTGGCCTTCAGTACTTC
CDR3: CASSLSGLQYF

D: .
size: many
V: TRBV10-3
J: TRBJ1-1
DNA: TGTGCCATCAGGGGGGTGAGCACTGAAGCTTTCTTT
CDR3: CAIRGVSTEAFF

D: .
size: many
V: TRBV9
J: TRBJ2-3
DNA: TGTGCCAGCAGCGTAGGCAGAAACCCAGATACGCAGTATTTT
CDR3: CASSVGRNPDTQYF

D: TRBD2
size: many
V: TRBV9
J: TRBJ2-3
DNA: TGTGCCAGCAGCCCCTCAGCGGGGGGGGCAGATACGCAGTATTTT
CDR3: CASSPSAGGADTQYF

D: .
size: .
V: TRBV28
J: TRBJ2-2
DNA: TGTGCCAGCAGTCCTTCCGGGTTGTACACCGGGGAGCTGTTTTTT
CDR3: CASSPSGLYTGELFF

D: .
size: many
V: TRBV20-1
J: TRBJ2-7
DNA: TGCAGTGTGGGCGGGGAACGGACGCCCTACGAGCAGTACTTC
CDR3: CSVGGERTPYEQYF

D: TRBD2
size: many
V: TRBV7-2
J: TRBJ2-1
DNA: TGTGCCAGCAGCTTTTTCAGCGGGGGTAGCTCCTACAATGAGCAGTTCTTC
CDR3: CASSFFSGGSSYNEQFF

D: .
size: .
V: TRBV12-3/TRBV12-4
J: TRBJ2-5
DNA: TGTGCCAGCAGTTTCCTGGGACGTAGCCAAGAGACCCAGTACTTC
CDR3: CASSFLGRSQETQYF

D: .
size: many
V: TRBV28
J: TRBJ2-7
DNA: TGTGCCAGCAGTTTGGACCGCCCACCGGAGGGGCAGTACTTC
CDR3: CASSLDRPPEGQYF

D: .
size: .
V: TRBV6-5
J: TRBJ2-6
DNA: TGTGCCAGCAGTTACTCCCCGCGGAACTCTGGGGCCAACGTCCTGACTTTC
CDR3: CASSYSPRNSGANVLTF